This T cell receptor (beta chain) was identified in a study of blood T cell repertoires in COVID-19. Overall study: Acute-phase and convalescent COVID-19 samples originated in the United States, Italy and Spain. The analysed material was cDNA or gDNA that came from T cells, B-cell-depleted T cells, or PBMCs.

Original processing notes: How many nucleated cells were present was estimated from reference gene primer amplification. Only in-frame clones appear in the TCRdb table, and some are missing; sequencing was by immunoSEQ multiplex PCR. That table is the source of V, J and clone size, and D and trimming were worked out from the DNA. The sample lists roughly 320,000 clones, roughly nine tenths seen once, with approximately 1.8% in the top ten. Seattle patients were enrolled while actively infected and followed longitudinally. The material sequenced was peripheral blood. This clonotype was sampled from a woman in her twenties or thirties with COVID-19, enrolled during active disease.

The CDR3 nucleotides read TGCGCCAGCCAAAGGACAGGGGGCGCATTAGGCGAGCAGTTCTTC. Protein product: CASQRTGGALGEQFF. This rearrangement joins TRBV5-1 to TRBJ2-1; 11 nucleotides agree with TRBD1. Germline CDR1 SGHRS, CDR2 YFSETQ. The CDR3 spans 15 residues. The V and J ends lost 7 bases and 10 bases, in that order; junction bases with no gene match: 13.